These T cell receptor beta chains were read from a single sample in a study of vaccination effects on CD4 cells after COVID-19. TCRdb keeps only in-frame clones here, not all; method: immunoSEQ multiplex PCR. This table has around 15,000 clones, around 76% appearing once. What these receptors recognize is not known. Sample: CD4+ T cells from PBMCs cultured with HCoV-NL63 spike peptides, taken after COVID-19 vaccination. The receptors come from a human donor who received a COVID-19 vaccine. Each CDR3 is given with its conserved first and last residue. The order of the fields is CDR3 DNA, CDR3 protein, V gene, CDR3 length, clone size, J gene, D gene. A D gene is named only where the DNA matches it firmly. Clone size is shown for a subset of rows, as once, few, many or a class of expanded clone.

TGCGCCAGCAGCTTGGAGGGACTAGCGGGGTACAATGAGCAGTTCTTC CASSLEGLAGYNEQFF TRBV5-1 16 few TRBJ2-1 TRBD2
TGTGCCAGCAGCCCTCCGGGGCCGACTAGCACAGATACGCAGTATTTT CASSPPGPTSTDTQYF TRBV7-8 16 . TRBJ2-3 .
TGTGCCAGCCGGGGGAACCAAGAGACCCAGTACTTC CASRGNQETQYF TRBV12-3/TRBV12-4 12 . TRBJ2-5 .
TGTGCCAGCAGTTGGCGGACGGAGAACCTCTATGGCTACACCTTC CASSWRTENLYGYTF TRBV6-5 15 once TRBJ1-2 .
TGTGCCAGCAGTTTTGGGGAGACTGAAGCTTTCTTT CASSFGETEAFF TRBV5-8 12 few TRBJ1-1 .
TGTGCCAGCAGCCAAGAGGCGGCCTTGAACACTGAAGCTTTCTTT CASSQEAALNTEAFF TRBV14 15 . TRBJ1-1 .
TGTGCCAGCAGTTCGGGAGGATATGGCTACACCTTC CASSSGGYGYTF TRBV28 12 once TRBJ1-2 .
TGTGCCAGCAGCTTAGCTGGGGGGTTAAGCACAGATACGCAGTATTTT CASSLAGGLSTDTQYF TRBV7-2 16 . TRBJ2-3 .
TGCGCCAGCAGCCAAGGGGACAGAGATAATGAAAAACTGTTTTTT CASSQGDRDNEKLFF TRBV4-1 15 . TRBJ1-4 TRBD1
TGTGCCAGCAGTTTATGGAGGAGGGCCACTGAAGCTTTCTTT CASSLWRRATEAFF TRBV28 14 large TRBJ1-1 .
TGCGCCAGCAGCTTGTTCAGCGGAAGCTACGAGCAGTACTTC CASSLFSGSYEQYF TRBV5-1 14 . TRBJ2-7 .
TGTGCCAGCAGCCTACCAAGGCGGGGGAGCTCCTACAATGAGCAGTTCTTC CASSLPRRGSSYNEQFF TRBV7-8 17 . TRBJ2-1 TRBD2
TGTGCCAGCAGTGTAGCAAGCGTCCCGGGCAGTACGCAGTATTTT CASSVASVPGSTQYF TRBV2 15 . TRBJ2-3 .
TGTGCCAGCAGTTCAGGACCTCGCGAAGAGACCCAGTACTTC CASSSGPREETQYF TRBV9 14 . TRBJ2-5 .
TGCGCCAGCAGCCAAGGAGGCAGGGGGCCCCGTGGGGGCACTGAAGCTTTCTTT CASSQGGRGPRGGTEAFF TRBV4-1 18 once TRBJ1-1 TRBD1
TGTGCCAGTAAGACGGTAGCGGGCACCCTCACAGATACGCAGTATTTT CASKTVAGTLTDTQYF TRBV19 16 . TRBJ2-3 TRBD2
TGTGCCAGCTCATACCGGGACAGGGTAGGGTACGAGCAGTACTTC CASSYRDRVGYEQYF TRBV2 15 . TRBJ2-7 TRBD1
TGTGCTAGCAGCTTAGCCCCCCAAGAGACCCAGTACTTC CASSLAPQETQYF TRBV7-7 13 . TRBJ2-5 .
TGTGCCAGCAGCTTAGCGGCGAGTGGCGGTACAGATACGCAGTATTTT CASSLAASGGTDTQYF TRBV11-3 16 once TRBJ2-3 .
TGTGCCAGCAGCTTAGGACAGGGGAGCAATCAGCCCCAGCATTTT CASSLGQGSNQPQHF TRBV7-2 15 . TRBJ1-5 TRBD1
TGTGCCAGTAAGTCGAGGTCGTTCGCGAACACCGGGGAGCTGTTTTTT CASKSRSFANTGELFF TRBV19 16 . TRBJ2-2 .
TGCGCCAGCAGCTTGGATGGTCCATCTCGGTCAGGCTACACCTTC CASSLDGPSRSGYTF TRBV5-1 15 . TRBJ1-2 .
TGCAGTGCTAGTAGAGGGGACTATGGCTACACCTTC CSASRGDYGYTF TRBV20-1 12 few TRBJ1-2 .
TGTGCCAGCAGCTTAGATGGGCGTCGGGGGTTGAACTATGGCTACACCTTC CASSLDGRRGLNYGYTF TRBV7-9 17 . TRBJ1-2 .
TGCGCCAGCAGCCAACGGACCTCCTACGAGCAGTACTTC CASSQRTSYEQYF TRBV4-1 13 few TRBJ2-7 .
TGTGCCAGCAGCTTAGTCGGAGCGGGGATTGATGAGCAGTTCTTC CASSLVGAGIDEQFF TRBV11-3 15 . TRBJ2-1 TRBD2
TGTGCCAGCAGCCCTTGGCGGGGAGTACAAGAGACCCAGTACTTC CASSPWRGVQETQYF TRBV6-2/TRBV6-3 15 few TRBJ2-5 .
TGTGCCAGCAGCTTAGATTTGAGTCAGAGGGCTGAGCAGTTCTTC CASSLDLSQRAEQFF TRBV7-9 15 . TRBJ2-1 .
TGTGCTAGTGGGTATGGACAGGGCACTGAAGCTTTCTTT CASGYGQGTEAFF TRBV12-5 13 . TRBJ1-1 TRBD1
TGTGCCAGCAGTAGCCGGGACTACCCCTACAATGAGCAGTTCTTC CASSSRDYPYNEQFF TRBV9 15 . TRBJ2-1 TRBD2
TGTGCCTGGAGCCAAGGGGGCGCGGGTTCCTACGAGCAGTACTTC CAWSQGGAGSYEQYF TRBV30 15 . TRBJ2-7 TRBD1
TGTGCCAGCAGCGCGGGACAGGGGGGCTACACCTTC CASSAGQGGYTF TRBV5-6 12 few TRBJ1-2 TRBD1
TGTGCCAGCTCACTGTCCACAGGGCCTGAAGCTTTCTTT CASSLSTGPEAFF TRBV18 13 . TRBJ1-1 .
TGTGCCAGCAGCCCCTCCGCAGGGTTGGCTGGCTACACCTTC CASSPSAGLAGYTF TRBV5-6 14 . TRBJ1-2 .
TGTGCCAGCAGCCCCCCCCCTCGGGGGACAAGCTCCTACGAGCAGTACTTC CASSPPPRGTSSYEQYF TRBV11-3 17 . TRBJ2-7 .
TGTGCCAGCAGCTCACTCCCTGGCACTGAAGCTTTCTTT CASSSLPGTEAFF TRBV11-2 13 . TRBJ1-1 .
TGTGCCAGCAGCCTTCACTTGAACACTGAAGCTTTCTTT CASSLHLNTEAFF TRBV7-2 13 . TRBJ1-1 .
TGTGCCAGCAGCCAAGTCCCCGGACAGCGCTATGGCTACACCTTC CASSQVPGQRYGYTF TRBV14 15 . TRBJ1-2 .
TGTGCCAGCAGCCGGAACGTCGGGGAGCTGTTTTTT CASSRNVGELFF TRBV14 12 . TRBJ2-2 .
TGTGCCAGCAGTTTTAGAGTTACGGGGGCAAGTCAGGAAGATACGCAGTATTTT CASSFRVTGASQEDTQYF TRBV27 18 . TRBJ2-3 .
TGTGCCACCAGCAGAGACAATGGCTACGAGCAGTACTTC CATSRDNGYEQYF TRBV15 13 . TRBJ2-7 .
TGTGCCAGCAGCTTTCGGACAAGATGGGGCACTGAAGCTTTCTTT CASSFRTRWGTEAFF TRBV5-8 15 . TRBJ1-1 .
TGTGCCAGCAGCCAAGATTCAATGGCAGGGGGCCGCTATGGCTACACCTTC CASSQDSMAGGRYGYTF TRBV3-1/TRBV3-2 17 . TRBJ1-2 TRBD1
TGTGCCTGGAACGAGAACTATGGCTACACCTTC CAWNENYGYTF TRBV30 11 few TRBJ1-2 .
TGTGCCTGGAGTGGAACTAGCGGGAGAGTCAATGAGCAGTTCTTC CAWSGTSGRVNEQFF TRBV30 15 . TRBJ2-1 TRBD2
TGTGCCAGCACCACAGGGGGAAGCGACACAGATACGCAGTATTTT CASTTGGSDTDTQYF TRBV7-9 15 . TRBJ2-3 TRBD1
TGTGCCAGCAGCCCCAATCGAAACGATCAGCCCCAGCATTTT CASSPNRNDQPQHF TRBV6-5 14 . TRBJ1-5 .